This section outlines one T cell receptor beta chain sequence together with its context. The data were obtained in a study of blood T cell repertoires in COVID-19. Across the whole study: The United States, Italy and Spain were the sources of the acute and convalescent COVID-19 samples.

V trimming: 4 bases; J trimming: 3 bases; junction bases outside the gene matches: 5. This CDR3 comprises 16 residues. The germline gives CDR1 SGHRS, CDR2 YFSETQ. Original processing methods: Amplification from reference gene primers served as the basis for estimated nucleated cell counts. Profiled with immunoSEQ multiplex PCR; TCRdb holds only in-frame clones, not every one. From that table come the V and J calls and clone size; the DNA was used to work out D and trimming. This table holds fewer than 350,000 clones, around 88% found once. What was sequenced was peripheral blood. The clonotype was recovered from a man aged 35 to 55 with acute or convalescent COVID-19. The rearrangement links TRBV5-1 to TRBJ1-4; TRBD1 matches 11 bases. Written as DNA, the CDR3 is TGCGCCAGCAGCCCCGGGACAGGGGGACCTAATGAAAAACTGTTTTTT. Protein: CASSPGTGGPNEKLFF.